This TCR beta chain was obtained from a study of cytomegalovirus exposure and HLA in healthy donors. Whole-study results and caveats: Among TCR beta chains, those listed as cytomegalovirus-associated numbered about 160. TRBV6-2, TRBV6-3 and other indistinguishable V segments were excluded. TCR beta V segments were, for the most part, productive about 87% or about 30% of the time in an earlier analysis.

A note on this clone: Its target is not known.

PCR primers comprised 60 Vbeta and 13 Jbeta primers. As handled by the study authors: About 11 million of the roughly 80 million unique TCR beta chains counted in a later analysis were shared. Profiling relied on immunoSEQ multiplex PCR, and the TCRdb table lists in-frame clones only, not all of them. V and J calls and clone size follow that table, whereas D and trimming were derived from the DNA. Of approximately 100,000 clones listed, about 75% are singletons. With V trimmed by 1 base and J by 1 base, 0 bases remained unmatched. Germline assignment: CDR1 WNHNN and CDR2 SYGVQD (reference sequence). The CDR3 is 15 amino acids.

The sequence was obtained from a man in his 60s in good health and CMV-seropositive. V usage is TRBV10-1 and J usage is TRBJ2-5; 10 nucleotides line up with TRBD2. Sequences were obtained from PBMCs. The CDR3 protein is CASSELAGGQETQYF. CDR3 nucleotide sequence: TGCGCCAGCAGTGAGTTAGCGGGGGGCCAAGAGACCCAGTACTTC.